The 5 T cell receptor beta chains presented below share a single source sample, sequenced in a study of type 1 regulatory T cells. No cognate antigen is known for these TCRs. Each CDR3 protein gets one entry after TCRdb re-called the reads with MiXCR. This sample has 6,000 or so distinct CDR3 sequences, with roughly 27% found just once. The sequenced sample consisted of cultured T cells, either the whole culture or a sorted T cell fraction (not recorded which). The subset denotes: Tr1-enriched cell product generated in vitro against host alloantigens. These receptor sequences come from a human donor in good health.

Here the CDR3 DNA reads TGTGCCAGCAGCTTAGGACAGGGGAATCAGCCCCAGCATTTT. Its translation: CASSLGQGNQPQHF. The rearrangement joins TRBV7-2 to TRBJ1-5; 8 nucleotides agree with TRBD1. Trimming at V came to 1 base and at J to 4 bases, leaving 0 bases not matched to a gene. This CDR3 region has 14 residues. Per germline, CDR1 SGHTA and CDR2 FQGNSA.

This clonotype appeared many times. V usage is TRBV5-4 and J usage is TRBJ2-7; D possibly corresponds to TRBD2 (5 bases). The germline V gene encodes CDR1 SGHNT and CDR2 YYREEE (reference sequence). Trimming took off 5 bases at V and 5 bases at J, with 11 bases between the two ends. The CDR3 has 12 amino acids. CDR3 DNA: TGTGCCAGCAGTCGGACTCCCAACGAGCAGTACTTC. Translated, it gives CASSRTPNEQYF.

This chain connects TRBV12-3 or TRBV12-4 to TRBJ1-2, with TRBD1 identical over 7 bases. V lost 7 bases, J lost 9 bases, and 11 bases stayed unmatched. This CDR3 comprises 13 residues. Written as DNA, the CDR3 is TGTGCCAGCACCGAGAGACAGGGTCTTAGCTACACCTTC. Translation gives CASTERQGLSYTF.

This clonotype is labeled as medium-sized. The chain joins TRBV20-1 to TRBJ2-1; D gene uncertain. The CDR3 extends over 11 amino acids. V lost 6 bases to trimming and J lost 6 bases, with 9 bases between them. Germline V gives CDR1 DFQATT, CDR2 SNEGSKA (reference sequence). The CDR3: CSARTFNEQFF. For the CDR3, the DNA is TGCAGTGCGAGGACGTTCAATGAGCAGTTCTTC.

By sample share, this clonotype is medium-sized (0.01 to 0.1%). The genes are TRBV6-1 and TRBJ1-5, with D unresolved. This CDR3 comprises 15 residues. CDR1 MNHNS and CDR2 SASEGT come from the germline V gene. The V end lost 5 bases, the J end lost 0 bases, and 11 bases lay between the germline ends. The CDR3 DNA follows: TGTGCCAGCAGTCCCACCGTGAATAGCAATCAGCCCCAGCATTTT. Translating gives CASSPTVNSNQPQHF.